This T cell receptor (beta chain) was obtained from a study of blood T cell repertoires in COVID-19. Study processing details: Researchers report that nucleated cell counts were estimated from reference gene primer amplification. Repertoires were generated with immunoSEQ multiplex PCR, while TCRdb's copy carries only in-frame clones and drops some. V, J and clone size reflect that table, while D and trimming were determined from the DNA. Among under 300,000 clones, 65% to 80% were seen once, and the ten largest hold roughly 4.2%. The V gene lost 4 bases and the J gene lost 2 bases, with 11 bases spanning the gap. CDR1 and CDR2 from the germline V gene are LGHDT and YNNKEL (reference sequence). This CDR3 has 14 residues.

Sequencing used peripheral blood. The sequence was collected from a woman aged 40 to 50 with active or convalescent COVID-19. The genes are TRBV3-1 (or the pseudogene TRBV3-2) and TRBJ1-2; D is uncertain. CDR3: CASSPGNTNYGYTF. CDR3 nucleotide sequence: TGTGCCAGCAGCCCGGGTAACACCAACTATGGCTACACCTTC.